One sample yielded the 21 T cell receptor beta chains listed below, sequenced in a study of technical replicates of blood from a few donors (dated by TCRdb to between 2016 and 2019). Libraries were made using the immunoSEQ multiplex PCR assay. The table comes from immuneACCESS by way of TCRdb, which keeps in-frame sequences with V and J called. Part of the clones is missing from these tables; in studies checked, under half for an unresolved V gene and the rest for unknown reasons. Counted in this sample were tens of thousands of clones; 85% to 95% of them appeared once. Over 0.35% of the sample rests with the top ten. The sample taken for sequencing was T cells isolated from PBMCs. The receptors originated from a human donor in good health.

The J gene is TRBJ2-1, the V gene TRBV7-3; 7 bases line up with TRBD2. From germline, CDR1 is SGHTA and CDR2 FQGTGA. There are 14 residues in the CDR3. With 6 bases clipped from V and 4 bases from J, the junction kept 6 bases outside the gene matches. Here the CDR3 reads CASSPSGFYNEQFF. The DNA for the CDR3 is TGTGCCAGCAGTCCTAGCGGATTTTACAATGAGCAGTTCTTC.

The chain couples TRBV11-2 to TRBJ2-1; 9 nucleotides match TRBD2. The V segment lost 5 bases and the J segment 6 bases; nucleotides outside the gene matches: 5. This CDR3 spans 14 amino acids. The germline CDR1 and CDR2 sequences are SGHAT and FQNNGV. CDR3: CASSLAGTVNEQFF. The DNA for the CDR3 is TGTGCCAGCAGCCTAGCGGGAACAGTCAATGAGCAGTTCTTC.

This chain joins TRBV9 and TRBJ2-1; 7 nucleotides line up with TRBD1. The CDR3 loop spans 16 amino acids. The germline gives CDR1 SGDLS, CDR2 YYNGEE. V was pared by 5 bases and J by 7 bases, with 15 bases of the junction left unmatched. CDR3 DNA: TGTGCCAGCAGTTCCGACGTGGGGACAGCCCTTAATGAGCAGTTCTTC. Amino acids: CASSSDVGTALNEQFF.

The J gene is TRBJ2-1, the V gene TRBV7-2; D perhaps matches TRBD1 (6 bases). This CDR3 has 17 residues. In germline, CDR1 is SGHTA, CDR2 FQGNSA. With 1 base removed from V and 2 bases from J, the gap between germline ends came to 15 bases. The CDR3 reads CASSLDLGGATYNEQFF. DNA for the CDR3: TGTGCCAGCAGCTTAGATTTAGGGGGTGCAACCTACAATGAGCAGTTCTTC.

The chain has TRBV25-1 and TRBJ2-7, with D uncertain. Germline-derived CDR1 and CDR2 are MGHDK and SYGVNS. V was trimmed by 4 bases and J by 7 bases, leaving 14 bases between them. There are 13 residues in the CDR3. The CDR3 DNA is TGTGCCAGCAGTGTCGGTGTTTTCGAAGAGCAGTACTTC. This translates into CASSVGVFEEQYF.

The CDR3, as DNA: TGTGCCAGCAGCGTAGCCCCAACCTACGAGCAGTACTTC. This gives the protein CASSVAPTYEQYF. V usage is TRBV9 and J usage is TRBJ2-7; unclear D gene. The CDR3 is made up of 13 amino acids. The germline V and J ends were trimmed by 0 bases and 2 bases, with 6 bases remaining between them. CDR1 is SGDLS, CDR2 YYNGEE, per germline.

CDR3 sequence reads: CASSLNGPSGNTIYF. For the CDR3, the DNA is TGTGCCAGCAGCTTAAATGGCCCCTCTGGAAACACCATATATTTT. This chain connects TRBV7-3 to TRBJ1-3; D unresolved. Trimming pared 1 base from V and 0 bases from J, leaving 7 bases between. The CDR3 is 15 amino acids. Germline CDR1 is SGHTA and CDR2 is FQGTGA.

The J gene is TRBJ1-2, the V gene TRBV9; D is perhaps TRBD1 (6 bases). Deletions cut 1 base from V and 4 bases from J, with 11 bases between. The V gene's germline CDR1 is SGDLS and CDR2 YYNGEE. The CDR3 totals 14 residues. The CDR3 bases are TGTGCCAGCAGCGTACAGACAGGATTCTATGGCTACACCTTC. Protein: CASSVQTGFYGYTF.

The gene calls are TRBV11-3 and TRBJ1-3, with D perhaps matching TRBD1 (5 bases). Germline values: CDR1 SGHNT, CDR2 YENEEA. The CDR3 totals 15 residues. V lost 2 bases to trimming and J lost 4 bases, with 12 bases between them. The CDR3 coding sequence is TGTGCCAGCAGCTTATCGTCAGGGCCCGGAAACACCATATATTTT. Protein: CASSLSSGPGNTIYF.

V is TRBV19 and J is TRBJ1-2; no reliable D call. CDR3 length: 15 amino acids. Trimming removed 7 bases from V and 7 bases from J, with 22 bases in between. The germline V gene has CDR1 LNHDA and CDR2 SQIVND (reference sequence). The chain's CDR3 is CASKEERQLPPGYTF. DNA for the CDR3: TGTGCCAGTAAAGAGGAGCGGCAATTACCCCCTGGCTACACCTTC.

The rearrangement uses TRBV5-1 and TRBJ1-4; TRBD1 agrees at 8 bases. CDR1 and CDR2 (germline): SGHRS, YFSETQ. The V and J ends lost 0 bases and 6 bases, in that order; junction bases with no gene match: 7. The CDR3 is 16 residues long. DNA of the CDR3: TGCGCCAGCAGCTTGGAGGTGGGACAGGCTCATGAAAAACTGTTTTTT. It translates to CASSLEVGQAHEKLFF.

J is TRBJ2-5 and V is TRBV5-6; the D gene is possibly TRBD2 (5 bases). This CDR3 comprises 13 residues. V lost 2 bases and J 1 base, leaving 6 bases between the germline ends. Per germline, CDR1 SGHDT and CDR2 YYEEEE. DNA of the CDR3: TGTGCCAGCAGCTTACTAGTCCAAGAGACCCAGTACTTC. The encoded protein is CASSLLVQETQYF.

This chain uses TRBV7-3 with TRBJ2-3, with 8 bases identical to TRBD2. The length of the CDR3 is 16 residues. V lost 5 bases, J lost 1 base, and 8 bases stayed unmatched. Germline loops: CDR1 SGHTA, CDR2 FQGTGA. The CDR3 nucleotides read TGTGCCAGCAGCCGCGGGAGGACGATAGGCACAGATACGCAGTATTTT. Amino acids: CASSRGRTIGTDTQYF.

The J gene is TRBJ2-1, the V gene TRBV5-6, with 8 nucleotides matching TRBD2. Germline CDR1 and CDR2: SGHDT and YYEEEE. This CDR3 has 14 amino acids. V was clipped by 4 bases and J by 7 bases; unmatched bases: 7. The CDR3 bases are TGTGCCAGCAGCCCGGGACTAGTGGGGAATGAGCAGTTCTTC. Its protein product is CASSPGLVGNEQFF.

CDR3 bases: TGTGCCAGCAGCAGACCGGGACAGAACACTGAAGCTTTCTTT. Amino acid sequence: CASSRPGQNTEAFF. The rearrangement uses TRBV7-8 and TRBJ1-1; TRBD1 is a possible D gene (6 bases). With 5 bases removed from V and 1 base from J, the gap between germline ends came to 11 bases. The CDR3 consists of 14 residues. The V gene's germline CDR1 is SGHVS and CDR2 FQNEAQ.

This chain links TRBV12-5 with TRBJ2-5; D gene ambiguous. V lost 2 bases, J lost 10 bases, and 14 bases lay in between. Germline CDR1 is LGHNT and CDR2 is FRNRAP. The CDR3 contains 13 residues. Here the CDR3 DNA reads TGTGCTAGTGGTTTGTCGACGACCTGGAGCCAGTACTTC. Translation: CASGLSTTWSQYF.

The chain employs TRBV5-6 and TRBJ2-7; TRBD1 agrees at 9 bases. Per germline, CDR1 SGHDT and CDR2 YYEEEE. The junction had 12 bases not matched to a gene; V was cut back by 4 bases and J by 4 bases. The CDR3 extends over 16 amino acids. The CDR3 bases are TGTGCCAGCAGCATAATGTCCGGGACAGGGTCATACGAGCAGTACTTC. Its protein product is CASSIMSGTGSYEQYF.

V gene TRBV4-1 combines with J gene TRBJ2-7, with 10 bases lining up with TRBD2. The germline gives CDR1 MGHRA, CDR2 YSYEKL. The CDR3 spans 17 residues. Trimming at V came to 1 base and at J to 3 bases, leaving 9 bases not matched to a gene. The CDR3 reads CASSQAPAGGPVYEQYF. The CDR3, as DNA: TGCGCCAGCAGCCAAGCTCCAGCGGGAGGGCCGGTCTACGAGCAGTACTTC.

The V gene is TRBV4-3, the J gene TRBJ2-1, with D perhaps TRBD2 (6 bases). With 4 bases removed from V and 4 bases from J, the gap between germline ends came to 14 bases. The germline V gene encodes CDR1 LGHNA and CDR2 YSLEER. This CDR3 contains 15 residues. The CDR3 reads CASSLGTGPYNEQFF. The CDR3 DNA is TGCGCCAGCAGCCTTGGGACTGGACCATACAATGAGCAGTTCTTC.

J is TRBJ2-3 and V is TRBV7-3, with 7 bases aligning to TRBD2. The CDR3 spans 17 residues. In germline, CDR1 is SGHTA, CDR2 FQGTGA. J gave up 3 bases and V 0 bases, and 9 bases lay outside the gene matches. CDR3: CASSLTFSSGLTDTQYF. As DNA, the CDR3 is TGTGCCAGCAGCTTAACGTTCAGTAGCGGGTTAACAGATACGCAGTATTTT.

The genes are TRBV7-2 and TRBJ2-4; 7 nucleotides agree with TRBD1. Trimming at V came to 1 base and at J to 6 bases, leaving 3 bases not matched to a gene. CDR1 is SGHTA, CDR2 FQGNSA, per germline. This CDR3 region has 14 residues. The CDR3 coding sequence is TGTGCCAGCAGCTTAGGGGACAGAAGAAACATTCAGTACTTC. It encodes CASSLGDRRNIQYF.